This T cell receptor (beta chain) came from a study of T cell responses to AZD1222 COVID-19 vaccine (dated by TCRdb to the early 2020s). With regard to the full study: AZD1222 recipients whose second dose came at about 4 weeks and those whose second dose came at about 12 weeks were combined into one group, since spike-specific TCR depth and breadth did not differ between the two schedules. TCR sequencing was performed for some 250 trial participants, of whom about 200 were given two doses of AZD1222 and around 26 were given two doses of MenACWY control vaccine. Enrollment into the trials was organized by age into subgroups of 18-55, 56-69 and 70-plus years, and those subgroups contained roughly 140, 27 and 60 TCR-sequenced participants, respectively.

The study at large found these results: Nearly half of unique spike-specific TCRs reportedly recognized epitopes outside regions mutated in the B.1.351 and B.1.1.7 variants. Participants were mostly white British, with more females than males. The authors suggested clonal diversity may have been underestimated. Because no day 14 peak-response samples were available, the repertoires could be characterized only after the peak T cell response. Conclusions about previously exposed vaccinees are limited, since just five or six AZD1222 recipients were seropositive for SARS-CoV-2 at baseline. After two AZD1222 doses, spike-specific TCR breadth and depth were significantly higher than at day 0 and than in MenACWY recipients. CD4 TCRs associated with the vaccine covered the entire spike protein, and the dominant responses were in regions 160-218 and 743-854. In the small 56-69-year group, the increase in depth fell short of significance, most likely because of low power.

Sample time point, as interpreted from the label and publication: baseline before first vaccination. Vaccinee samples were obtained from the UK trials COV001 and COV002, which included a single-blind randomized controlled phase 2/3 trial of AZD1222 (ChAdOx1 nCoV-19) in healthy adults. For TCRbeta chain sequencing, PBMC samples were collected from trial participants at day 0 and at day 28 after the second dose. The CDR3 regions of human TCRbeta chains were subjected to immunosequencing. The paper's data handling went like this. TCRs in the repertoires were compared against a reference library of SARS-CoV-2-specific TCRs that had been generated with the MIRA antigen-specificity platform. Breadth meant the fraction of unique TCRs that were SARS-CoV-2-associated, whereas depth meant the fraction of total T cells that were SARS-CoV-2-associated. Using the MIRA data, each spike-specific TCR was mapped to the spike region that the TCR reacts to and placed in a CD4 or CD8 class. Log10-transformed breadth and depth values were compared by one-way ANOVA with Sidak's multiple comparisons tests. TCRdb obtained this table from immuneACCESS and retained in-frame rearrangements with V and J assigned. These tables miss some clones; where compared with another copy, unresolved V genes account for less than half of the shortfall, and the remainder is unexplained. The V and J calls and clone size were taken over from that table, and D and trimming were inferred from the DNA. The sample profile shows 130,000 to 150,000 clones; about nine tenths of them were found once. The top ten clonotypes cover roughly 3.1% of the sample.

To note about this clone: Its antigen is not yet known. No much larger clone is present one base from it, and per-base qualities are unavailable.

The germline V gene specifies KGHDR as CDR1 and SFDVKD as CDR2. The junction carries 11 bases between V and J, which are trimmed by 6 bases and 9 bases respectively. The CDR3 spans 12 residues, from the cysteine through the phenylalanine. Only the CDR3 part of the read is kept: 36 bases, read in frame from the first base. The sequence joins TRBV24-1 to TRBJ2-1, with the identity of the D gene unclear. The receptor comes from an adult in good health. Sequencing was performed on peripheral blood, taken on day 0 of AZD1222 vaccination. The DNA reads TGTGCCACCAGTCTGGGGATAGGTGAGCAGTTCTTC. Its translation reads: CATSLGIGEQFF.